This TCR beta chain stems from a study of cytomegalovirus exposure and HLA in healthy donors. Looking at the study overall: The Caucasian-associated ancestry cluster held over 65% of 350 to 450 genotyped donors.

In the case of this clone: What it binds is unknown.

The PCR was carried out with 60 Vbeta primers and 13 Jbeta primers. This table comes from immunoSEQ multiplex PCR, and its TCRdb copy is limited to in-frame clones, with some not included. The repertoire holds 190,000 or so clones, 82% seen once, with 6.5% in the top ten. Germline CDR1 reads MGHRA; CDR2 reads YSYEKL. V was trimmed by 3 bases and J by 7 bases, leaving 18 bases between them. This CDR3 is 15 amino acids long. Findings of the study overall: A later analysis by the authors found several of the most significant clusters apparently linked to common viral pathogens. TRBV6-2, TRBV6-3 and some other V segments were unresolvable in 87-base-pair reads. Reports state that TCR beta sequences accurately predicted most subjects' HLA-A and HLA-B alleles.

The clonotype originates from a woman aged 45-65 years in good health and CMV-seropositive. V usage is TRBV4-1 and J usage is TRBJ2-5, with D maybe TRBD2 (5 bases). The sample was PBMCs. CDR3 in amino acids: CASSHEAETRGTQYF. The CDR3, as DNA: TGCGCCAGCAGCCACGAAGCGGAGACAAGAGGGACCCAGTACTTC.